This TCR beta chain was observed in a study of cytomegalovirus exposure and HLA in healthy donors. Findings and limits, study-wide: Cytomegalovirus association was listed for approximately 150 TCR beta chains. Some highly shared sequence variants likely arose as a pipeline artifact. Previously analyzed data showed that most TCR beta V segments were productive at a frequency of about 87% or about 30%.

As concerns this clone: Its specificity is not known.

The V end was cut by 0 bases, the J end by 6 bases, with 16 bases between. Germline values: CDR1 PRHDT, CDR2 FYEKMQ (reference sequence). This CDR3 is 16 amino acids long. The primer mix had 60 Vbeta and 13 Jbeta primers. Assay used: immunoSEQ multiplex PCR; TCRdb lists only in-frame clones, some missing. The sample yields around 120,000 clones, more than 70% seen once. Each donor was healthy, and each was a bone marrow donor. The sequencing input was PBMCs. The clonotype comes from a man aged 50 or older in good health and CMV-seropositive. The chain is built from TRBV13 and TRBJ2-3, with D perhaps matching TRBD1 (6 bases). CDR3 amino acids: CASSLGGGYGVDTQYF. In nucleotides, the CDR3 is TGTGCCAGCAGCTTAGGAGGGGGATATGGTGTGGATACGCAGTATTTT. Full variable domain (missing parts from reference TRBV13 and TRBJ2-3): AAGVIQSPRHLIKEKRETATLKCYPIPRHDTVYWYQQGPGQDPQFLISFYEKMQSDKGSIPDRFSAQQFSDYHSELNMSSLELGDSALYFCASSLGGGYGVDTQYFGPGTRLTVL.